This paragraph reports one T cell receptor (beta chain). Its specificity is not known. This record comes from a study of cytomegalovirus exposure and HLA in healthy donors. In the PCR, 60 Vbeta and 13 Jbeta primers were used. This table comes from immunoSEQ multiplex PCR, and its TCRdb copy is limited to in-frame clones, with some not included. This sample's table reports over 100,000 clones. Study outcomes and limitations: Researchers reported from a later analysis that most CMV-associated TCR beta chains appeared HLA-restricted. HLA alleles showed associations with approximately 15,000 TCR beta sequences in a later analysis, at a 0.05 false discovery rate. Versus the approximately 700-donor mean, an Asian-associated ancestry cluster reportedly showed fewer N-insertions in a later analysis.

The CDR3 has 12 amino acids. Trimming left V 8 bases short and J 6 bases short, with 12 bases between. Germline V lookup: CDR1 LNHDA, CDR2 SQIVND (reference sequence). This TCR came from a middle-aged man in good health and CMV-seropositive. The chain recombines TRBV19 with TRBJ2-3, with D perhaps TRBD1 (5 bases). Sequencing input: PBMCs. CDR3 in amino acids: CASCEGADTQYF. The DNA for the CDR3 is TGTGCCAGTTGCGAAGGGGCCGATACGCAGTATTTT. Drawing the rest from reference TRBV19 and TRBJ2-3, the complete variable domain is DGGITQSPKYLFRKEGQNVTLSCEQNLNHDAMYWYRQDPGQGLRLIYYSQIVNDFQKGDIAEGYSVSREKKESFPLTVTSAQKNPTAFYLCASCEGADTQYFGPGTRLTVL.